This TCR beta chain appears in the sequencing data of a study of regulatory T cells in long-lasting Graves disease. Study results and limitations: Persistent disease showed a preference for TRBV28, TRBJ1-2 and TRBJ2-5. For persistent Graves' patients, TCR diversity was lower than for newly diagnosed ones.

Time point described: persistent/refractory GD, antithyroid drugs over 5 years with positive TRAb. Isolated PBMC RNA provided the starting material for the TCR library. American Thyroid Association guidelines were used to diagnose Graves' disease. Arm-PCR of CDR3 regions with iRepertoire HTBI primers generated TCR beta libraries. TCRdb processed the multiplex PCR reads anew with MiXCR; each CDR3 protein has one entry. The profile shows around 460,000 distinct CDR3 sequences, roughly 23% of them singletons. This clonotype was observed many times. Its cognate antigen is unknown. Trimming removed 6 bases from V and 5 bases from J; junction bases left unmatched: 6. The CDR3 spans 15 residues. CDR1 MNHNS and CDR2 SASEGT come from the germline V gene.

The sequence was collected from a female donor with Graves disease. Sequenced material: peripheral blood mononuclear cells (PBMCs), taken when the disease was refractory, from a patient treated with antithyroid drugs. J is TRBJ1-6 and V is TRBV6-1; 8 bases align to TRBD1. CDR3 DNA sequence: TGTGCCAGCAGGCGGGACAGGATAAATAATTCACCCCTCCACTTT. It is translated as CASRRDRINNSPLHF.